The 18 T cell receptor beta chains reported below all come from one sample, sequenced in a study of blood T cell repertoires in COVID-19. Only in-frame clones appear in the TCRdb table, and some are missing; sequencing was by immunoSEQ multiplex PCR. The sample carries some 80,000 clones, around 83% recorded once. Sequencing was carried out using peripheral blood. All receptors derive from a woman aged 80 or over in a cohort sampled during active or convalescent COVID-19.

This chain uses TRBV18 with TRBJ2-1, with a tentative D call TRBD1 (5 bases). The CDR3 is 13 residues long. With 0 bases removed from V and 11 bases from J, the gap between germline ends came to 11 bases. Germline loops: CDR1 KGHSH, CDR2 LQKENI. CDR3 nucleotide sequence: TGTGCCAGCTCACCACCGGGGCCCCATAAGCAGTTCTTC. Its protein product is CASSPPGPHKQFF.

The V gene is TRBV12-3 or TRBV12-4, the J gene TRBJ1-2; 7 bases are a match to TRBD1. V lost 4 bases to trimming and J lost 7 bases; unmatched junction nucleotides: 6. This CDR3 has 13 residues. CDR3 coding DNA: TGTGCCAGCAGTTCCCGACAGGGCACTGGCTACACCTTC. It yields the protein CASSSRQGTGYTF.

The V gene is TRBV5-1, the J gene TRBJ1-4; D is uncertain. Looked up from germline, CDR1 is SGHRS and CDR2 is YFSETQ. V gave up 4 bases and J gave up 3 bases, with 13 bases separating them. The CDR3 loop spans 15 amino acids. CDR3 nucleotides: TGCGCCAGCAGCCCCCCGAACTCGGCTAATGAAAAACTGTTTTTT. It encodes CASSPPNSANEKLFF.

V usage is TRBV11-2 and J usage is TRBJ2-5; the D gene is possibly TRBD2 (5 bases). V lost 5 bases and J 5 bases, leaving 12 bases between the germline ends. The CDR3 runs to 13 residues. CDR1 and CDR2 (germline): SGHAT, FQNNGV. Written as DNA, the CDR3 is TGTGCCAGCAGCCAAGGGAGTATGGAGACCCAGTACTTC. It codes for CASSQGSMETQYF.

The chain has TRBV6-5 and TRBJ2-7, with 9 bases matching TRBD1. The junction had 5 bases not matched to a gene; V was cut back by 6 bases and J by 2 bases. The germline CDR1 and CDR2 sequences are MNHEY and SVGAGI. The CDR3 extends over 14 amino acids. CDR3 DNA: TGTGCCAGCAGCTTACGGGACAGGGCCTACGAGCAGTACGTC. Translation gives CASSLRDRAYEQYV.

This sequence joins TRBV3-1 (or the pseudogene TRBV3-2) and TRBJ1-4; D is uncertain. Trimming cost V 4 bases and J 7 bases, with 10 bases left between them. Germline assignment: CDR1 LGHDT and CDR2 YNNKEL (reference sequence). This CDR3 contains 13 residues. The CDR3 here is CASSRRESEKLFF. The CDR3 DNA reads TGTGCCAGCAGCCGACGGGAGAGTGAAAAACTGTTTTTT.

As DNA, the CDR3 is TGTGCCAGCAGTGGGGACAGATCCCCCTCTGGAAACACCATATATTTT. Translating it yields CASSGDRSPSGNTIYF. This chain uses TRBV2 with TRBJ1-3, with 7 nucleotides matching TRBD1. The CDR3 is 16 residues long. The germline CDR1 and CDR2 sequences are SNHLY and FYNNEI. After removal of 4 bases from V and 0 bases from J, the junction contained 6 bases not matched to a gene. The full variable domain, in which reference TRBV2 and TRBJ1-3 provide the parts outside the CDR3, is EPEVTQTPSHQVTQMGQEVILRCVPISNHLYFYWYRQILGQKVEFLVSFYNNEISEKSEIFDDQFSVERPDGSNFTLKIRSTKLEDSAMYFCASSGDRSPSGNTIYFGEGSWLTVV.

V and J are TRBV5-1 and TRBJ2-3; tentative D call: TRBD1 (6 bases). Germline assignment: CDR1 SGHRS and CDR2 YFSETQ. The CDR3 covers 16 residues. Trimming left V 1 base short and J 3 bases short, with 15 bases between. CDR3 loop: CASSLSALGGTDTQYF. The CDR3, as DNA: TGCGCCAGCAGCTTGAGCGCCCTAGGGGGTACAGATACGCAGTATTTT.

This chain connects TRBV5-1 to TRBJ2-5, with 7 bases fitting TRBD2. The CDR3 contains 15 residues. Germline V gene data show CDR1 as SGHRS and CDR2 as YFSETQ. With V trimmed by 7 bases and J by 6 bases, 15 bases remained unmatched. The CDR3 DNA follows: TGCGCCAGCCCAAAACCAAGACTAGCCAGGAAGACCCAGTACTTC. Protein product: CASPKPRLARKTQYF.

The chain has TRBV6-2 or TRBV6-3 and TRBJ2-5; 9 bases are shared with TRBD2. The ends lost 6 bases at V and 7 bases at J; junction bases unmatched: 9. The CDR3 runs to 14 residues. Per germline, CDR1 MNHEY and CDR2 SVGEGT. In DNA, the CDR3 is TGTGCCAGCAGCCATAGCGGGAGCTCAGGGACCCAGTACTTC. Translated: CASSHSGSSGTQYF.

The J gene is TRBJ2-1, the V gene TRBV7-3; TRBD2 agrees at 10 bases. Trimming removed 5 bases from V and 2 bases from J; junction bases left unmatched: 3. CDR1 is SGHTA, CDR2 FQGTGA, per germline. The CDR3 runs 15 residues. The CDR3 DNA reads TGTGCCAGCAGCCCGAGCGGGAGGGCCTACAATGAGCAGTTCTTC. Translating gives CASSPSGRAYNEQFF. Full variable domain (outside the CDR3, taken from reference TRBV7-3 and TRBJ2-1): GAGVSQTPSNKVTEKGKYVELRCDPISGHTALYWYRQSLGQGPEFLIYFQGTGAADDSGLPNDRFFAVRPEGSVSTLKIQRTERGDSAVYLCASSPSGRAYNEQFFGPGTRLTVL.

V usage is TRBV13 and J usage is TRBJ2-3, with D possibly matching TRBD2 (5 bases). Trimming cost V 2 bases and J 0 bases, with 6 bases left between them. This CDR3 has 14 residues. CDR1 PRHDT and CDR2 FYEKMQ come from the germline V gene (reference sequence). The CDR3 loop reads CASSLSGSTDTQYF. The DNA of the CDR3 is TGTGCCAGCAGCTTAAGCGGAAGCACAGATACGCAGTATTTT.

The V gene is TRBV5-4, the J gene TRBJ1-1; TRBD1 is a possible D gene (6 bases). CDR3 length: 13 residues. Trimming removed 4 bases from V and 5 bases from J, with 12 bases in between. Germline CDR1 and CDR2: SGHNT and YYREEE (reference sequence). CDR3 loop: CASSQQGRTEAFF. As DNA, the CDR3 is TGTGCCAGCAGCCAACAGGGTCGAACTGAAGCTTTCTTT.

The V call is TRBV6-1, the J call TRBJ2-3; TRBD2 might be the D (6 bases). Per germline, CDR1 MNHNS and CDR2 SASEGT. The ends were cut back, 1 base at V and 9 bases at J, with 17 bases in the middle. The CDR3 is 15 amino acids. CDR3 amino acids: CASSEGIAAAITQYF. CDR3 in DNA: TGTGCCAGCAGTGAAGGAATAGCGGCGGCCATCACGCAGTATTTT.

This clone was seen once. The chain employs TRBV7-9 and TRBJ1-4; 7 positions agree with TRBD1. The CDR3 covers 15 residues. V dropped 4 bases and J dropped 3; count of bases not matched to a gene: 5. CDR1 is SEHNR, CDR2 FQNEAQ, per germline (reference sequence). The CDR3 sequence: CASSSTGFSNEKLFF. As DNA, the CDR3 is TGTGCCAGCAGCTCGACAGGGTTTTCTAATGAAAAACTGTTTTTT. Full variable domain (rest looked up from reference TRBV7-9 and TRBJ1-4): DTGVSQNPRHKITKRGQNVTFRCDPISEHNRLYWYRQTLGQGPEFLTYFQNEAQLEKSRLLSDRFSAERPKGSFSTLEIQRTEQGDSAMYLCASSSTGFSNEKLFFGSGTQLSVL.

This chain joins TRBV2 and TRBJ2-1, with 10 bases fitting TRBD1. The V and J ends lost 6 bases and 6 bases, in that order; junction bases with no gene match: 5. There are 14 residues in the CDR3. Germline lookup yields CDR1 SNHLY and CDR2 FYNNEI. The CDR3 is CASSPRTGGNEQFF. The CDR3 coding sequence is TGTGCCAGCAGCCCGAGGACAGGGGGCAATGAGCAGTTCTTC.

This chain connects TRBV5-1 to TRBJ1-4; 10 bases fit TRBD1. Germline CDR1 is SGHRS and CDR2 is YFSETQ. This CDR3 is 15 amino acids long. V dropped 1 base and J dropped 8; count of bases not matched to a gene: 5. DNA of the CDR3: TGCGCCAGCAGCTTGTGGACAGGGGGTAGCGAAAAACTGTTTTTT. Protein product: CASSLWTGGSEKLFF.

V and J are TRBV18 and TRBJ2-3; 11 nucleotides line up with TRBD2. This CDR3 comprises 17 residues. Germline V lookup: CDR1 KGHSH, CDR2 LQKENI. J was trimmed by 4 bases and V by 3 bases; bases with no gene match: 9. The CDR3 DNA reads TGTGCCAGCTCACCTGCACAGGGACTAGCGGTCGCAGATACGCAGTATTTT. Its translation is CASSPAQGLAVADTQYF. Full variable domain (remainder filled in from reference TRBV18 and TRBJ2-3): NAGVMQNPRHLVRRRGQEARLRCSPMKGHSHVYWYRQLPEEGLKFMVYLQKENIIDESGMPKERFSAEFPKEGPSILRIQQVVRGDSAAYFCASSPAQGLAVADTQYFGPGTRLTVL.